The clone carrying this T cell receptor beta chain was seen many times. What it binds is not known. Germline CDR1 reads MNHEY; CDR2 reads SMNVEV (reference sequence). Losses at the gene ends were 2 bases for V and 4 bases for J; bases not matched to a gene: 6. This CDR3 is 15 amino acids long. This sample was included in a study of naive and memory T cell subsets. Notes on the study in general: TCR transcript changes with activation or differentiation may affect this RNA method.

Four PCR rounds used nested alpha and beta constant region primers plus the SP2 primer. For blood and skin samples, reverse transcription used TCR alpha and beta constant primers. TCRdb reanalysed the 5' RACE reads using MiXCR and keeps one entry per CDR3 protein. This sample has about 48,000 distinct CDR3 sequences, with around 4.7% found just once. TCR cDNA received a 3' ligated oligonucleotide that carried a UMI. Whole-blood samples were approximately 2.6 ml of peripheral blood from healthy adult volunteers. Unsorted total RNA, about 1 to 1000 ng, was DNase treated before reverse transcription. The TCR comes from a female donor in good health. This chain connects TRBV27 to TRBJ2-5; TRBD2 matches at 8 bases. The CDR3 protein is CASSLGPSGPETQYF. The CDR3 nucleotides are TGTGCCAGCAGTTTAGGGCCTAGCGGGCCAGAGACCCAGTACTTC.